These T cell receptor beta chains were read from a single sample in a study of blood T cells in healthy people across ages. TCRdb redid the calling of the 5' RACE reads with MiXCR, one entry per CDR3 protein. The sample holds hundreds of thousands of distinct CDR3 sequences; around 45% are singletons and the top ten take roughly 18%. Sequencing was carried out using blood. The source of these receptors is a man between 60 and 70 years old in good health. The CDR3 runs from the conserved cysteine through the conserved F or W. A D gene is named only where the DNA matches it firmly. Clone size is not always given. Where it is, it says once, few, many or a class for expanded clones.

>TRBV20-1|TRBJ1-1|TRBD1|.
TGCAGTGCAGCTGGGACAGTTCTAGAATCTGAAGCTTTCTTT
CSAAGTVLESEAFF
>TRBV7-2|TRBJ1-5|.|.
TGTGCCAGCAGTTTCCTGGGAATCCGGCCCCAGCATTTT
CASSFLGIRPQHF
>TRBV7-9|TRBJ2-5|.|few
TGTGCCAGCAGCCACATAAAGGCAGGGGCAGGAGAGACCCAGTACTTC
CASSHIKAGAGETQYF
>TRBV12-5|TRBJ2-1|.|.
TGTGCTAGTAGTTTGGCGGCGGGGTGGCAGGGGCAGTTCTTC
CASSLAAGWQGQFF
>TRBV21-1|TRBJ1-2|.|.
TGTGCCAGCAGCCCCAGAGAAGGGAGTTGTGGCTACACCTTC
CASSPREGSCGYTF
>TRBV11-1|TRBJ2-7|.|.
TGTGCCAGCAGCTCCCTGCCAGGGGCTTACGAGCAGTACTTC
CASSSLPGAYEQYF
>TRBV12-3/TRBV12-4|TRBJ1-1|.|few
TGTGCCAGCAGCTGGGGTAACACTGAAGCTTTCTTT
CASSWGNTEAFF
>TRBV28|TRBJ2-3|TRBD1|.
TGTGCCAGCAGCGGGGACAGAGGCACGCAGTATTTT
CASSGDRGTQYF
>TRBV4-3|TRBJ1-2|.|.
TGCGCCAGCACCAATTGGGGGGGTAACTATGGCTACACCTTC
CASTNWGGNYGYTF
>TRBV6-6|TRBJ1-5|.|.
TGTGCCAGCAGTTACGAGGGTCAGCCCCAGCATTTT
CASSYEGQPQHF
>TRBV6-5|TRBJ2-5|.|few
TGTGCCAGCAGTTCACCCTTGGGGGAGACCCAGTACTTC
CASSSPLGETQYF
>TRBV15|TRBJ1-1|.|few
TGTGCCACCAGCAGAGAAGCAGAAGGCACTGAAGCTTTCTTT
CATSREAEGTEAFF
>TRBV3-1|TRBJ2-5|.|.
TGTGCCAGCAGCCAAGATACGGGGCGGGAGACCCAGTACTTC
CASSQDTGRETQYF
>TRBV20-1|TRBJ2-7|TRBD2|.
TGCAGTGCTAGACCCCACCTGGATAGCGGGGCCGCCTACGAGCAGTACTTC
CSARPHLDSGAAYEQYF
>TRBV27|TRBJ2-7|.|.
TGTGCCACGCAGAGAGGGCCCTCCCCAAACTACGAGCAGTACTTC
CATQRGPSPNYEQYF
>TRBV5-5|TRBJ1-1|.|.
TGTGCCAGCAGCTTGCCCCACGGGGGTCACACTGAAGCTTTCTTT
CASSLPHGGHTEAFF
>TRBV14|TRBJ1-1|.|.
TGTGCCAGCAGCTACCAAATCAGCACTGAAGCTTTCTTT
CASSYQISTEAFF
>TRBV14|TRBJ2-5|TRBD1|.
TGTGCCAGCAGCCAAGGAGGGACAGACCAAGAGACCCAGTACTTC
CASSQGGTDQETQYF
>TRBV18|TRBJ2-7|TRBD1|.
TGTGCCAGCTCACCACCGGGACAGGGGGCCCTCGAGCAGTACTTC
CASSPPGQGALEQYF
>TRBV30|TRBJ2-7|TRBD1|few
TGTGCCTGGAGTCGGGACAGGGGCCACGAGCAGTACTTC
CAWSRDRGHEQYF
>TRBV6-5|TRBJ1-1|.|.
TGTGCCAGCAGTTACACGTCGGGTTTGGACACTGAAGCTTTCTTT
CASSYTSGLDTEAFF
>TRBV12-3/TRBV12-4|TRBJ2-5|.|.
TGTGCCAGCAGCCCTGGAAACGGTCAAGAGACCCAGTACTTC
CASSPGNGQETQYF
>TRBV20-1|TRBJ2-5|TRBD1|.
TGCAGTGCCAACGGTTTGACAGGGGACCCTAGGTCCCAGTACTTC
CSANGLTGDPRSQYF
>TRBV12-3/TRBV12-4|TRBJ2-7|.|.
TGTGCCAGCAGTTCACCGAATACGCACAACGAGCAGTACTTC
CASSSPNTHNEQYF
>TRBV20-1|TRBJ1-2|.|few
TGCAGTGCTAGGTTGGGCGCCGACTTTATGGGCTACACCTTC
CSARLGADFMGYTF
>TRBV4-3|TRBJ2-7|.|.
TGCGCCAGCAGCCAAGACGGGGACCCCTCCTACGAGCAGTACTTC
CASSQDGDPSYEQYF
>TRBV20-1|TRBJ2-1|.|.
TGCAGTGCTAGTTTAGGGTGGAACAGATACAATGAGCAGTTCTTC
CSASLGWNRYNEQFF
>TRBV10-2|TRBJ2-1|TRBD2|few
TGCGCCAGCAGTGACTTGCGGGGGTCTAACAATGAGCAGTTCTTC
CASSDLRGSNNEQFF
>TRBV7-7|TRBJ2-1|TRBD2|few
TGTGCCAGCAGCCCAGCCGGGACTAGCGGGCTAAATGAGCAGTTCTTC
CASSPAGTSGLNEQFF
>TRBV6-2/TRBV6-3|TRBJ2-3|TRBD2|.
TGTGCCAGTGGGACTAGCGGGATGGGAGATACGCAGTATTTT
CASGTSGMGDTQYF
>TRBV3-1|TRBJ1-1|.|.
TGTGCCAGCAGCCCGCAGCGACAGAACACTGAAGCTTTCTTT
CASSPQRQNTEAFF
>TRBV6-1|TRBJ2-1|.|few
TGTGCCAGCAGTGAAGGGGGGGGGCGTTACAATGAGCAGTTCTTC
CASSEGGGRYNEQFF
>TRBV20-1|TRBJ2-5|.|.
TGCAGCGCTAGCCGATTTGGGGGCGTCCAAGAGACCCAGTACTTC
CSASRFGGVQETQYF
>TRBV19|TRBJ1-6|TRBD1|.
TGTGCCAGTAGTTACACGGACAGGGGTGATTCACCCCTCCACTTT
CASSYTDRGDSPLHF
>TRBV4-2|TRBJ1-6|.|.
TGTGCCAGCAGCCAACTCGCGGGGGCGTATGATTCACCCCTCCACTTT
CASSQLAGAYDSPLHF
>TRBV11-3|TRBJ2-5|TRBD1|once
TGTGCCAGCAGCAAAAGGGACAGGGGGGCCGAAGCGACCCAGTACTTC
CASSKRDRGAEATQYF